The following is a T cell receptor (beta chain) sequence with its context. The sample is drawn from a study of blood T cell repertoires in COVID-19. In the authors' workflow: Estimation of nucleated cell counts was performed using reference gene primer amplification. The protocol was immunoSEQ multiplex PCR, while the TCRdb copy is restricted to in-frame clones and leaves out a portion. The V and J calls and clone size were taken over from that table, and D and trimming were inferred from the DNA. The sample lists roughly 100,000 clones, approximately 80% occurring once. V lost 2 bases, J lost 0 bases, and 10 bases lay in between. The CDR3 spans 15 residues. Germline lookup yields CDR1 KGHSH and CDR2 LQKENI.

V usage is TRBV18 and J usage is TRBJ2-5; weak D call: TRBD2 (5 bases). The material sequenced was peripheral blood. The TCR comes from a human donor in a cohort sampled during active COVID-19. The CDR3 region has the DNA TGTGCCAGCTCACCATCGGTCGGGAACCAAGAGACCCAGTACTTC. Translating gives CASSPSVGNQETQYF.